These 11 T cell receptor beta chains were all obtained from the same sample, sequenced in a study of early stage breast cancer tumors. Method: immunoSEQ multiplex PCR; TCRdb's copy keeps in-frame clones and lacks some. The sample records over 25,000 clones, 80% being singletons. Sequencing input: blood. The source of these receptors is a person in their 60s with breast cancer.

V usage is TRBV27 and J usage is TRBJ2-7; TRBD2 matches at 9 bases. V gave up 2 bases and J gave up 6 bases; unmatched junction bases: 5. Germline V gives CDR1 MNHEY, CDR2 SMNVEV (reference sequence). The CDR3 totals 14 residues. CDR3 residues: CASSLLAGTGEQYF. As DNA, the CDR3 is TGTGCCAGCAGTTTACTAGCGGGAACGGGCGAGCAGTACTTC.

The CDR3 coding sequence is TGTGCCAGCAGCTTCTCCCAGACAGGGGGTCGGGAGACCCAGTACTTC. Translation: CASSFSQTGGRETQYF. J is TRBJ2-5 and V is TRBV7-9; 9 bases agree with TRBD1. Germline lookup yields CDR1 SEHNR and CDR2 FQNEAQ (reference sequence). The ends lost 3 bases at V and 5 bases at J; junction bases unmatched: 10. This CDR3 spans 16 amino acids.

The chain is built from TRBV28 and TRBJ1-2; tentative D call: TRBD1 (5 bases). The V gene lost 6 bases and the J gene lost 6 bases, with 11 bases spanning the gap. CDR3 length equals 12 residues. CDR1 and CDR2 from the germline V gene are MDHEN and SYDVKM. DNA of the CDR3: TGTGCCAGCAGGGTGGGGGGGGATGGCTACACCTTC. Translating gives CASRVGGDGYTF.

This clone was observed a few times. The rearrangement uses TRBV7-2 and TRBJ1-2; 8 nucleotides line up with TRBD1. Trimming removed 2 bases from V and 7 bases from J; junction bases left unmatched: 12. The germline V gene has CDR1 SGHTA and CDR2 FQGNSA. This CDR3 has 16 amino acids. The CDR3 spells CASSLWRQGAVFGYTF. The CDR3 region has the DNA TGTGCCAGCAGCTTATGGCGGCAGGGGGCTGTGTTTGGCTACACCTTC.

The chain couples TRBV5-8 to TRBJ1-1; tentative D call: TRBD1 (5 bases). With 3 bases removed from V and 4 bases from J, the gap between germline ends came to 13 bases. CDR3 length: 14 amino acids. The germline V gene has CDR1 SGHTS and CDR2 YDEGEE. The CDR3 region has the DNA TGTGCCAGCAGCTCGGGGACGGGGGGCACTGAAGCTTTCTTT. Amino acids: CASSSGTGGTEAFF.

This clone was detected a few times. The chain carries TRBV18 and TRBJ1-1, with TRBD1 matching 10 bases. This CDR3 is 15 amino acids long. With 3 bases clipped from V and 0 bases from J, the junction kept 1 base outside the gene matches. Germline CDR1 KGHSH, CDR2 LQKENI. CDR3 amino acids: CASSPGTGVNTEAFF. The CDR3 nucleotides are TGTGCCAGCTCACCGGGGACAGGGGTGAACACTGAAGCTTTCTTT.

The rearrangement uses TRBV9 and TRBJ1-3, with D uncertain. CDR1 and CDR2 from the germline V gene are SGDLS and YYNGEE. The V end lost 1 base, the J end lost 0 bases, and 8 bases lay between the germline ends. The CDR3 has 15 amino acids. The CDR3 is CASSVYGGSGNTIYF. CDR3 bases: TGTGCCAGCAGCGTATACGGAGGCTCTGGAAACACCATATATTTT.

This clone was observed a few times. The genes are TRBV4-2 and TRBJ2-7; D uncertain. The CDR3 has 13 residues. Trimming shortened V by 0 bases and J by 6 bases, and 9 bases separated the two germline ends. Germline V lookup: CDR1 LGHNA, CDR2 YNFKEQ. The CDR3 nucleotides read TGTGCCAGCAGCCAAGATTTATGGGCCGAGCAGTACTTC. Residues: CASSQDLWAEQYF.

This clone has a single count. CDR3 sequence: CASSLGAGVDTQYF. In DNA form, the CDR3 reads TGTGCCAGCAGTTTAGGGGCGGGAGTAGATACGCAGTATTTT. The chain links TRBV28 to TRBJ2-3; 7 nucleotides match TRBD2. Trimming at V came to 2 bases and at J to 5 bases, leaving 4 bases not matched to a gene. This CDR3 comprises 14 residues. CDR1 and CDR2 (germline): MDHEN, SYDVKM.

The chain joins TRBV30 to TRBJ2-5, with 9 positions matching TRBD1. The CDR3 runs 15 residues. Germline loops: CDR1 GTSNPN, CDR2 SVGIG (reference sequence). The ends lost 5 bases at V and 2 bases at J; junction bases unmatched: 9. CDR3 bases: TGTGCCTGGGGGAGAGACAGGGGGTGGCAAGAGACCCAGTACTTC. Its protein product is CAWGRDRGWQETQYF.

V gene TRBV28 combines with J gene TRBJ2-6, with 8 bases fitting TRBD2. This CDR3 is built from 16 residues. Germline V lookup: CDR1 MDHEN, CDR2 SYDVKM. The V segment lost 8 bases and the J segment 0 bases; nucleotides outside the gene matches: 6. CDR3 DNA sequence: TGTGCCAGCTCCGGGGGGGGCCTCTCTGGGGCCAACGTCCTGACTTTC. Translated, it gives CASSGGGLSGANVLTF.